The entry that follows covers one TCR beta chain sequence. Naive CD8 cells comprised CD45RO-negative, CCR7-positively selected cells, excluding terminally differentiated effector memory CD45RA+ cells. Profiling relied on immunoSEQ multiplex PCR, and the TCRdb table lists in-frame clones only, not all of them. This table has around 580,000 clones, 95% to 98% appearing once. Per the germline V gene, CDR1 is MDHEN and CDR2 is SYDVKM. This CDR3 spans 13 amino acids. V lost 3 bases and J 7 bases, leaving 13 bases between the germline ends. The record originates from a study of shared clonotypes between healthy human individuals.

The sequenced sample was naive CD8+ T cells sorted from blood. The clonotype was recovered from a man between 25 and 39 years old in good health. The chain recombines TRBV28 with TRBJ2-7; D perhaps matches TRBD1 (5 bases). CDR3 nucleotide sequence: TGTGCCAGCAGTTTTCGCAGGGCTGGAGAGCAGTACTTC. It encodes CASSFRRAGEQYF.